These 30 T cell receptor beta chains share one sample of origin, sequenced in a study of T cells in Graves' hyperthyroidism and ophthalmopathy (dated by TCRdb to the late 2010s). Libraries were built with multiplex PCR. TCRdb names Illumina HiSeq 2000 as the instrument used. The TCR beta CDR3 regions were amplified from the RNA transcripts. The first round of RT-PCR for the TCR CDR3 was performed with the HTBI primer set and the Qiagen OneStep RT-PCR kit. Using fastp trimming at Q25 and MiXCR clonotype assembly, TCRdb reanalyzed the public sequencing data and kept in-frame beta chains. Records with the same CDR3 protein are collapsed into one entry carrying the most frequent genes and DNA. In all, the sample holds 500,000 to 800,000 distinct CDR3 sequences, and about 14% of those were seen once. The ten largest make up 9.5% to 15% of the sample. The sequenced sample was blood. Source of these receptors: a woman between 45 and 60 years old with Graves' ophthalmopathy.

This chain uses TRBV6-2 or TRBV6-3 with TRBJ2-1, with TRBD2 identical over 7 bases. CDR1 is MNHEY and CDR2 is SVGEGT in the germline V gene. The trim removed 7 bases at V and 4 bases at J, leaving 22 bases unmatched. There are 19 residues in the CDR3. DNA of the CDR3: TGTGCCAGCACCCTTACACTAGCGCATCATAACTTTCGTTACAATGAGCAGTTCTTC. Residues: CASTLTLAHHNFRYNEQFF.

This clonotype was observed at least ten times. J is TRBJ2-7 and V is TRBV7-9; D unresolved. Germline V gives CDR1 SEHNR, CDR2 FQNEAQ (reference sequence). The CDR3 sequence is 13 residues long. V was clipped by 3 bases and J by 5 bases, with 11 bases between them. The chain's CDR3 is CASSFPALDEQYF. CDR3 DNA sequence: TGTGCCAGCAGCTTCCCCGCCCTCGACGAGCAGTACTTC. Based on the CDR3 plus reference TRBV7-9 and TRBJ2-7, the full variable domain is DTGVSQNPRHKITKRGQNVTFRCDPISEHNRLYWYRQTLGQGPEFLTYFQNEAQLEKSRLLSDRFSAERPKGSFSTLEIQRTEQGDSAMYLCASSFPALDEQYFGPGTRLTVT.

Worth noting for this clonotype: Just one base apart from a much larger clone, this may be a read error. This rearrangement joins TRBV6-2 or TRBV6-3 to TRBJ1-4; TRBD1 agrees at 7 bases. Trimming cost V 4 bases and J 7 bases; bases outside gene matches: 9. The CDR3 spans 15 residues. From germline, CDR1 is MNHEY and CDR2 SVGEGT. For the CDR3, the DNA is TGTGCCAGCAGTTCTTATGCAGGGGGGACTGAAAAACTGTTTTTT. This gives the protein CASSSYAGGTEKLFF.

V gene TRBV27 combines with J gene TRBJ2-7; D may be TRBD2 (5 bases). Deletions cut 2 bases from V and 0 bases from J, with 11 bases between. CDR3 size: 15 residues. Per germline, CDR1 MNHEY and CDR2 SMNVEV (reference sequence). The CDR3 loop reads CASSLRRQSSYEQYF. The CDR3 nucleotides read TGTGCCAGCAGTTTAAGGAGGCAGAGCTCCTACGAGCAGTACTTC.

This chain joins TRBV2 and TRBJ2-1, with 7 nucleotides matching TRBD2. The germline V gene has CDR1 SNHLY and CDR2 FYNNEI. The CDR3 runs 18 residues. V trimming: 3 bases; J trimming: 4 bases; junction bases outside the gene matches: 15. CDR3 nucleotide sequence: TGTGCCAGCAGTGATGTGGCTAGCGGACCTCTCGGGTACAATGAGCAGTTCTTC. It codes for CASSDVASGPLGYNEQFF.

This clonotype was seen ten or more times. The chain is built from TRBV28 and TRBJ2-4; 8 bases are shared with TRBD1. The CDR3 totals 18 residues. Germline V gene data show CDR1 as MDHEN and CDR2 as SYDVKM. Trimming removed 6 bases from V and 1 base from J; junction bases left unmatched: 14. In DNA form, the CDR3 reads TGTGCCAGCAGGACCCGGGACAGGCAAGTGTGGGCCAAAAACATTCAGTACTTC. Its protein is CASRTRDRQVWAKNIQYF.

This chain joins TRBV7-8 and TRBJ2-5; no definite D call. Looked up from germline, CDR1 is SGHVS and CDR2 is FQNEAQ. V lost 5 bases to trimming and J lost 5 bases, with 12 bases between them. The CDR3 length is 13 residues. The CDR3 here is CASSQYVQETQYF. CDR3 nucleotides: TGTGCCAGCAGCCAATATGTACAGGAGACCCAGTACTTC.

The CDR3 loop reads CASSQGLALAGGPYEQYF. As DNA, the CDR3 is TGCGCCAGCAGCCAAGGCCTCGCACTAGCGGGAGGGCCCTACGAGCAGTACTTC. The J gene is TRBJ2-7, the V gene TRBV4-1, with 13 bases that match TRBD2. In germline, CDR1 is MGHRA, CDR2 YSYEKL. V shed 1 base, J shed 2 bases, and the junction held 8 bases outside the gene matches. The CDR3 contains 18 residues.

This clonotype appeared many times. This chain uses TRBV13 with TRBJ2-7; D not resolved. Germline V lookup: CDR1 PRHDT, CDR2 FYEKMQ (reference sequence). The germline V and J ends were trimmed by 5 bases and 2 bases, with 13 bases remaining between them. The length of the CDR3 is 14 residues. The CDR3 DNA sequence: TGTGCCAGCAGCCCCTTTAGCTCCCCCTACGAGCAGTACTTC. The encoded protein is CASSPFSSPYEQYF.

The gene calls are TRBV27 and TRBJ1-5, with a possible D match to TRBD1 (5 bases). V lost 3 bases, J lost 5 bases, and 14 bases lay in between. CDR3 length: 15 residues. The germline gives CDR1 MNHEY, CDR2 SMNVEV (reference sequence). CDR3 protein: CASSLVGPNYQPQHF. DNA of the CDR3: TGTGCCAGCAGTTTGGTGGGGCCCAATTATCAGCCCCAGCATTTT.

This clonotype showed up many times. The rearrangement links TRBV30 to TRBJ1-1, with D possibly TRBD1 on 6 matching bases. The germline V and J ends were trimmed by 2 bases and 4 bases, with 14 bases remaining between them. The CDR3 runs 14 residues. The V gene's germline CDR1 is GTSNPN and CDR2 SVGIG (reference sequence). CDR3 residues: CAWSIGTSLTEAFF. The CDR3, as DNA: TGTGCCTGGAGTATCGGGACATCTCTCACTGAAGCTTTCTTT. Full variable domain (remainder filled in from reference TRBV30 and TRBJ1-1): SQTIHQWPATLVQPVGSPLSLECTVEGTSNPNLYWYRQAAGRGLQLLFYSVGIGQISSEVPQNLSASRPQDRQFILSSKKLLLSDSGFYLCAWSIGTSLTEAFFGQGTRLTVV.

This clonotype was seen ten or more times. The chain links TRBV15 to TRBJ2-2, with 8 positions matching TRBD2. V trimming: 5 bases; J trimming: 7 bases; junction bases outside the gene matches: 9. The CDR3 runs 15 residues. Germline V gene lookup returns CDR1 LNHNV and CDR2 YYDKDF (reference sequence). Here the CDR3 reads CATSLEREFDGELFF. CDR3 sequence (DNA): TGTGCCACCAGCTTAGAGCGGGAGTTCGACGGGGAGCTGTTTTTT.

The chain is built from TRBV4-3 and TRBJ2-3, with D perhaps matching TRBD1 (6 bases). The V gene's germline CDR1 is LGHNA and CDR2 YSLEER. The CDR3 is 18 residues long. V lost 3 bases, J lost 3 bases, and 22 bases lay in between. CDR3 loop: CASSQDLRTGQGTDTQYF. The CDR3 nucleotides read TGCGCCAGCAGCCAGGACTTAAGGACGGGCCAGGGGACAGATACGCAGTATTTT.

This clonotype was counted many times. The chain carries TRBV7-2 and TRBJ2-2, with 12 bases identical to TRBD2. This CDR3 comprises 15 residues. CDR1 and CDR2 from the germline V gene are SGHTA and FQGNSA. J lost 6 bases, V lost 5 bases, and 4 bases had no gene match. DNA for the CDR3: TGTGCCAGCAGCGTGCTAGCGGGAGGGCCCGGGGAGCTGTTTTTT. Protein: CASSVLAGGPGELFF.

V usage is TRBV10-2 and J usage is TRBJ2-1; 14 bases are shared with TRBD2. CDR1 is WSHSY and CDR2 is SAAADI in the germline V gene. The CDR3 spans 16 residues. J was trimmed by 8 bases and V by 6 bases; bases with no gene match: 9. DNA for the CDR3: TGCGCCAGCAGGGTACCGGGACTAGCGGGAGCGGATGAGCAGTTCTTC. It translates to CASRVPGLAGADEQFF.

This clonotype occurred many times. This chain connects TRBV18 to TRBJ1-1, with D maybe TRBD1 (5 bases). V lost 3 bases, J lost 4 bases, and 9 bases lay in between. CDR1 and CDR2 from the germline V gene are KGHSH and LQKENI. This CDR3 comprises 13 residues. In DNA form, the CDR3 reads TGTGCCAGCTCACCCGGGGACGGCACTGAAGCTTTCTTT. It codes for CASSPGDGTEAFF. Using reference TRBV18 and TRBJ1-1 for the parts outside the CDR3, the full variable domain is NAGVMQNPRHLVRRRGQEARLRCSPMKGHSHVYWYRQLPEEGLKFMVYLQKENIIDESGMPKERFSAEFPKEGPSILRIQQVVRGDSAAYFCASSPGDGTEAFFGQGTRLTVV.

This clonotype was recorded only once. V is TRBV30 and J is TRBJ2-5; 12 bases are shared with TRBD2. This CDR3 spans 15 amino acids. With 1 base clipped from V and 4 bases from J, the junction kept 4 bases outside the gene matches. Germline V lookup: CDR1 GTSNPN, CDR2 SVGIG (reference sequence). The CDR3, as DNA: TGTGCCTGGAGTGCGACTAGCGGGAGTGGAGAGACCCAGTACTTC. Its protein product is CAWSATSGSGETQYF. Using reference TRBV30 and TRBJ2-5 for the parts outside the CDR3, the full variable domain is SQTIHQWPATLVQPVGSPLSLECTVEGTSNPNLYWYRQAAGRGLQLLFYSVGIGQISSEVPQNLSASRPQDRQFILSSKKLLLSDSGFYLCAWSATSGSGETQYFGPGTRLLVL.

This clonotype has at least ten counts. This chain uses TRBV20-1 with TRBJ1-5; 7 bases match TRBD1. The CDR3 has 14 residues. Trimming removed 5 bases from V and 0 bases from J; junction bases left unmatched: 4. Looked up from germline, CDR1 is DFQATT and CDR2 is SNEGSKA (reference sequence). CDR3 loop: CSAPTGSSNQPQHF. The DNA for the CDR3 is TGCAGTGCTCCGACAGGGTCTAGCAATCAGCCCCAGCATTTT.

This clonotype was recorded many times. The CDR3 here is CASRPGLAGGSGELFF. The CDR3 DNA sequence: TGTGCCAGCAGACCTGGACTAGCGGGAGGATCAGGGGAGCTGTTTTTT. This rearrangement joins TRBV28 to TRBJ2-2, with TRBD2 matching over 14 bases. CDR1 MDHEN and CDR2 SYDVKM come from the germline V gene. The CDR3 totals 16 residues. Trimming at V came to 6 bases and at J to 8 bases, leaving 8 bases not matched to a gene.

For this clonotype: A much bigger clone sits one base away, suggesting this may be a read error. The CDR3 DNA reads as TGTGCCACCAGTGACCCCTCTAGCGGGAGCCGGTGCGAGCAGTACTTC. Translated: CATSDPSSGSRCEQYF. This chain links TRBV24-1 with TRBJ2-7, with 10 bases matching TRBD2. V was pared by 4 bases and J by 6 bases, with 11 bases of the junction left unmatched. CDR1 KGHDR and CDR2 SFDVKD come from the germline V gene. The CDR3 runs 16 residues.

This clonotype was observed a few times. The chain carries TRBV7-9 and TRBJ1-3; D might be TRBD1 (6 bases). The germline V and J ends were trimmed by 5 bases and 1 base, with 12 bases remaining between them. Germline lookup yields CDR1 SEHNR and CDR2 FQNEAQ (reference sequence). This CDR3 region has 15 residues. In DNA form, the CDR3 reads TGTGCCAGCAGCCGCAGGGGATTTTCTGGAAACACCATATATTTT. As protein: CASSRRGFSGNTIYF.

There are many counts of this clonotype. This chain uses TRBV10-3 with TRBJ2-1, with 12 bases fitting TRBD2. V was clipped by 3 bases and J by 8 bases; unmatched bases: 8. From germline, CDR1 is ENHRY and CDR2 SYGVKD. The CDR3 is 16 amino acids. The CDR3 nucleotides read TGTGCCATCAGTGAACTAGCGGGAGGATCGGGTGATGAGCAGTTCTTC. This gives the protein CAISELAGGSGDEQFF.

This clonotype was seen many times. This chain uses TRBV27 with TRBJ2-7; maybe TRBD1 (6 bases). The CDR3 totals 14 residues. The germline V and J ends were trimmed by 2 bases and 5 bases, with 13 bases remaining between them. The germline CDR1 and CDR2 sequences are MNHEY and SMNVEV (reference sequence). The CDR3 loop is CASSLIPGEHEQYF. DNA for the CDR3: TGTGCCAGCAGTTTAATTCCAGGGGAACACGAGCAGTACTTC.

This clonotype has ten or more counts. V is TRBV11-3 and J is TRBJ2-1; D may be TRBD1 (6 bases). Trimming cost V 2 bases and J 3 bases, with 17 bases left between them. CDR3 size: 17 residues. Germline V gene lookup returns CDR1 SGHNT and CDR2 YENEEA. The CDR3 DNA reads TGTGCCAGCAGCTTAATCGGGTTACAGGGTCACTACAATGAGCAGTTCTTC. Translated, it gives CASSLIGLQGHYNEQFF. Full variable domain (outside the CDR3, taken from reference TRBV11-3 and TRBJ2-1): EAGVVQSPRYKIIEKKQPVAFWCNPISGHNTLYWYLQNLGQGPELLIRYENEEAVDDSQLPKDRFSAERLKGVDSTLKIQPAELGDSAVYLCASSLIGLQGHYNEQFFGPGTRLTVL.

This clonotype came up a few times. J is TRBJ2-4 and V is TRBV28; D tentatively reads TRBD1 or TRBD2 (6 bases each). V was shortened by 10 bases and J by 7 bases, with 11 bases between the two germline ends. Germline lookup yields CDR1 MDHEN and CDR2 SYDVKM. CDR3 length: 11 residues. The CDR3 region is CAIRRGNIQYF. DNA of the CDR3: TGTGCCATAAGGAGGGGGAACATTCAGTACTTC.

The V and J genes are TRBV6-1 and TRBJ1-5; TRBD1 agrees at 12 bases. The ends lost 0 bases at V and 4 bases at J; junction bases unmatched: 10. The CDR3 is 19 residues long. Germline-derived CDR1 and CDR2 are MNHNS and SASEGT. The CDR3 spells CASSEAGGQGAGGNQPQHF. The CDR3 DNA follows: TGTGCCAGCAGTGAAGCGGGGGGACAGGGGGCAGGGGGAAATCAGCCCCAGCATTTT.

DNA for the CDR3: TGTGCCAGCAGTGACTGGCAGGGGGTATCCAATGAGCAGTTCTTC. Its translation: CASSDWQGVSNEQFF. V and J are TRBV6-1 and TRBJ2-1, with 7 bases identical to TRBD1. After removal of 3 bases from V and 6 bases from J, the junction contained 8 bases not matched to a gene. Looked up from germline, CDR1 is MNHNS and CDR2 is SASEGT. The CDR3 totals 15 residues.

There are a few counts of this clonotype. The rearrangement joins TRBV14 to TRBJ1-1; D uncertain. The CDR3 runs 18 residues. The V gene lost 0 bases and the J gene lost 1 base, with 18 bases spanning the gap. Germline-derived CDR1 and CDR2 are SGHDN and FVKESK. CDR3 in DNA: TGTGCCAGCAGCCAAGAGGACGGCTGGTCCTTAAAGAACACTGAAGCTTTCTTT. It specifies CASSQEDGWSLKNTEAFF.

The chain carries TRBV29-1 and TRBJ2-1; 8 bases match TRBD2. The trim removed 8 bases at V and 8 bases at J, leaving 11 bases unmatched. Per germline, CDR1 SQVTM and CDR2 ANQGSEA. CDR3 length: 13 amino acids. The CDR3: CSSRTSMLDEQFF. CDR3 coding DNA: TGCAGCTCAAGGACTAGCATGCTCGATGAGCAGTTCTTC.

This clonotype was observed a few times. This sequence joins TRBV5-4 and TRBJ2-3; 8 bases align to TRBD1. The CDR3 length is 15 residues. Unmatched junction bases numbered 14, after V lost 6 bases and J lost 8 bases. Germline CDR1 and CDR2: SGHNT and YYREEE (reference sequence). The CDR3 DNA follows: TGTGCCAGCACCCGATCGGGACAGGTGGCAGGTACGCAGTATTTT. As protein: CASTRSGQVAGTQYF.